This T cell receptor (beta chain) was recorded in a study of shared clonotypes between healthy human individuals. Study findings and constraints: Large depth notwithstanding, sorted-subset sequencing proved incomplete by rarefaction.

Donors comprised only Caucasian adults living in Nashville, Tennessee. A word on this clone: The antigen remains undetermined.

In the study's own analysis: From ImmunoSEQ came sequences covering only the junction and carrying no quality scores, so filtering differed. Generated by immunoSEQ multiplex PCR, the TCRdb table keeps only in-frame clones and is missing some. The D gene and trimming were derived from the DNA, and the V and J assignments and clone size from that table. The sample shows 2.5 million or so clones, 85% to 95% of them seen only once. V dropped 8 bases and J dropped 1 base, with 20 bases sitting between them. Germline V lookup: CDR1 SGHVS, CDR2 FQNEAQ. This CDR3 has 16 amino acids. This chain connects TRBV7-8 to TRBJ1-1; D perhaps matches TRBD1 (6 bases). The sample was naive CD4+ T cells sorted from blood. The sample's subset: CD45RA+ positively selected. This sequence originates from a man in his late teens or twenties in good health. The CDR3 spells CASGSSPGVGNTEAFF. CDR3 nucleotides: TGTGCCAGCGGATCAAGTCCAGGGGTGGGGAACACTGAAGCTTTCTTT. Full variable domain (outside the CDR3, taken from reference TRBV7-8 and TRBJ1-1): GAGVSQSPRYKVAKRGQDVALRCDPISGHVSLFWYQQALGQGPEFLTYFQNEAQLDKSGLPSDRFFAERPEGSVSTLKIQRTQQEDSAVYLCASGSSPGVGNTEAFFGQGTRLTVV.